This passage covers 18 T cell receptor beta chains from one sample sequenced in a study of shared clonotypes between healthy human individuals. Here immunoSEQ multiplex PCR was the method, and the copy in TCRdb shows in-frame clones only, minus some. This table holds approximately 1.5 million clones, approximately 98.5% found once. Sequencing was carried out using naive CD4+ T cells sorted from blood. Regarding subset: CD45RA+ positively selected. These receptors all stem from a man aged 30 to 39 in good health.

J is TRBJ2-1 and V is TRBV7-2; 11 bases match TRBD2. This CDR3 is built from 16 residues. CDR1 is SGHTA and CDR2 is FQGNSA in the germline V gene. V was pared by 4 bases and J by 9 bases, with 11 bases of the junction left unmatched. The CDR3 DNA sequence: TGTGCCAGCAGCTCCATGGGTCTAGCGGGAGGTTTTGAGCAGTTCTTC. It yields the protein CASSSMGLAGGFEQFF.

This sequence joins TRBV6-5 and TRBJ1-1, with D possibly TRBD1 on 5 matching bases. This CDR3 has 14 residues. Trimming shortened V by 6 bases and J by 5 bases, and 16 bases separated the two germline ends. From germline, CDR1 is MNHEY and CDR2 SVGAGI. The CDR3 DNA is TGTGCCAGCAGAGGTGTTGGAGGGGAGACTGAAGCTTTCTTT. Its translation is CASRGVGGETEAFF.

The chain couples TRBV30 to TRBJ1-1; TRBD1 might be the D (5 bases). The ends were cut back, 6 bases at V and 4 bases at J, with 15 bases in the middle. CDR1 is GTSNPN, CDR2 SVGIG, per germline (reference sequence). The CDR3 extends over 13 amino acids. This CDR3 reads CACPQAAGTEAFF. The CDR3 bases are TGTGCCTGCCCACAGGCGGCGGGCACTGAAGCTTTCTTT.

This clone was recorded only once. The chain combines TRBV6-1 with TRBJ2-7; 8 nucleotides line up with TRBD2. The CDR3 is made up of 14 amino acids. CDR1 and CDR2 (germline): MNHNS, SASEGT. The V segment lost 6 bases and the J segment 1 base; nucleotides outside the gene matches: 5. The CDR3 loop reads CASRESGGSYEQYF. The CDR3 nucleotides read TGTGCCAGCAGGGAATCGGGGGGGTCCTACGAGCAGTACTTC.

The chain carries TRBV29-1 and TRBJ2-5; TRBD1 might be the D (6 bases). This CDR3 comprises 13 residues. The V gene's germline CDR1 is SQVTM and CDR2 ANQGSEA. The V gene lost 7 bases and the J gene lost 4 bases, with 16 bases spanning the gap. The CDR3: CSGSLLGGETQYF. CDR3 DNA sequence: TGCAGCGGGTCCTTGTTAGGGGGAGAGACCCAGTACTTC.

The chain has TRBV19 and TRBJ1-1; 7 bases align to TRBD1. The CDR3 spans 14 residues. Germline loops: CDR1 LNHDA, CDR2 SQIVND (reference sequence). Trimming removed 5 bases from V and 3 bases from J; junction bases left unmatched: 6. CDR3 amino acids: CASSSRGYDTEAFF. For the CDR3, the DNA is TGTGCCAGTAGTTCCAGGGGGTATGACACTGAAGCTTTCTTT.

J is TRBJ2-1 and V is TRBV10-3; D perhaps matches TRBD2 (6 bases). Germline V gives CDR1 ENHRY, CDR2 SYGVKD. The CDR3 runs to 14 residues. The ends were cut back, 6 bases at V and 9 bases at J, with 18 bases in the middle. CDR3 nucleotides: TGTGCCATCAGCTCGGGGACTTCCCTGGGTGAGCAGTTCTTC. Translated, it gives CAISSGTSLGEQFF.

The chain carries TRBV18 and TRBJ1-3; TRBD1 matches at 7 bases. After removal of 3 bases from V and 7 bases from J, the junction contained 15 bases not matched to a gene. CDR1 is KGHSH and CDR2 is LQKENI in the germline V gene. The CDR3 extends over 17 amino acids. The CDR3 spells CASSPIQTDRFANTIYF. The CDR3 DNA reads TGTGCCAGCTCACCTATCCAAACGGACAGGTTCGCGAACACCATATATTTT.

The chain recombines TRBV4-2 with TRBJ2-1; 11 nucleotides align to TRBD2. CDR1 LGHNA and CDR2 YNFKEQ come from the germline V gene. V lost 1 base, J lost 8 bases, and 10 bases stayed unmatched. The CDR3 runs to 17 residues. This CDR3 is CASSQAVLAGASYEQFF. As DNA, the CDR3 is TGTGCCAGCAGCCAAGCCGTACTAGCGGGAGCTTCATATGAGCAGTTCTTC.

Concerning this clone: The sample carries other DNA sequences with the same CDR3. The chain uses TRBV28 and TRBJ2-5, with D possibly matching TRBD2 (7 bases). Trimming cost V 3 bases and J 2 bases, with 10 bases left between them. The CDR3 contains 14 residues. The germline V gene encodes CDR1 MDHEN and CDR2 SYDVKM. Here the CDR3 DNA reads TGTGCCAGCAGTTTGGGGGGGCCTCAAGAGACCCAGTACTTC. It encodes CASSLGGPQETQYF.

The V and J genes are TRBV6-1 and TRBJ1-1, with D perhaps matching TRBD1 (6 bases). The germline gives CDR1 MNHNS, CDR2 SASEGT. The CDR3 contains 13 residues. Trimming pared 3 bases from V and 4 bases from J, leaving 9 bases between. The CDR3 bases are TGTGCCAGCAGTGAGGGGGGGCCCACTGAAGCTTTCTTT. As protein: CASSEGGPTEAFF.

On this clone: In the same sample, other DNA sequences code for this CDR3. V is TRBV18 and J is TRBJ2-5; 7 positions agree with TRBD1. V lost 6 bases, J lost 2 bases, and 6 bases stayed unmatched. Germline V lookup: CDR1 KGHSH, CDR2 LQKENI. The CDR3 runs 14 residues. CDR3 residues: CASSPLGQQETQYF. CDR3 DNA sequence: TGTGCCAGCTCTCCCCTGGGACAGCAAGAGACCCAGTACTTC.

This clone was observed once. The chain has TRBV18 and TRBJ2-1, with 13 bases identical to TRBD2. The V gene end was trimmed by 8 bases and the J gene end by 9 bases; junction bases not matched to a gene: 10. The CDR3 covers 15 residues. Germline V gene lookup returns CDR1 KGHSH and CDR2 LQKENI. The CDR3 DNA reads TGTGCCAGCCACTCCCCGGGGACTAGCGGGACTGAGCAGTTCTTC. Amino acid sequence: CASHSPGTSGTEQFF.

V gene TRBV2 combines with J gene TRBJ2-3; no reliable D call. This CDR3 is 14 amino acids long. Trimming cost V 3 bases and J 5 bases, with 12 bases left between them. CDR1 is SNHLY, CDR2 FYNNEI, per germline. The DNA for the CDR3 is TGTGCCAGCAGTGATAGCTCCTTGGGAGATACGCAGTATTTT. This gives the protein CASSDSSLGDTQYF.

The chain joins TRBV6-5 to TRBJ1-4; D possibly corresponds to TRBD1 (5 bases). The CDR3 consists of 14 residues. The germline gives CDR1 MNHEY, CDR2 SVGAGI. The V end lost 5 bases, the J end lost 3 bases, and 10 bases lay between the germline ends. CDR3 nucleotides: TGTGCCAGCAGTGAGCCGGGGGCTAATGAAAAACTGTTTTTT. Protein product: CASSEPGANEKLFF.

V and J are TRBV5-1 and TRBJ2-3, with 13 positions matching TRBD2. V lost 2 bases, J lost 3 bases, and 12 bases stayed unmatched. The CDR3 has 19 residues. Germline V lookup: CDR1 SGHRS, CDR2 YFSETQ. CDR3 bases: TGCGCCAGCAGCTTCCAGGGAAGTCGGACTAGCGGGAGTACAGATACGCAGTATTTT. This encodes CASSFQGSRTSGSTDTQYF.

Written as DNA, the CDR3 is TGTGCCAGCGCCCGGCGGGAGACCCAGTACTTC. This gives the protein CASARRETQYF. This sequence joins TRBV18 and TRBJ2-5; no clear D. CDR1 is KGHSH and CDR2 is LQKENI in the germline V gene. CDR3 length equals 11 residues. Trimming shortened V by 8 bases and J by 5 bases, and 9 bases separated the two germline ends.

This chain links TRBV27 with TRBJ2-7, with a possible D match to TRBD1 (5 bases). From germline, CDR1 is MNHEY and CDR2 SMNVEV (reference sequence). V dropped 6 bases and J dropped 3 bases, with 18 bases sitting between them. The CDR3 extends over 15 amino acids. As DNA, the CDR3 is TGTGCCAGCAGACCACCTGGGGCGGCAATCTACGAGCAGTACTTC. Encoded protein: CASRPPGAAIYEQYF.